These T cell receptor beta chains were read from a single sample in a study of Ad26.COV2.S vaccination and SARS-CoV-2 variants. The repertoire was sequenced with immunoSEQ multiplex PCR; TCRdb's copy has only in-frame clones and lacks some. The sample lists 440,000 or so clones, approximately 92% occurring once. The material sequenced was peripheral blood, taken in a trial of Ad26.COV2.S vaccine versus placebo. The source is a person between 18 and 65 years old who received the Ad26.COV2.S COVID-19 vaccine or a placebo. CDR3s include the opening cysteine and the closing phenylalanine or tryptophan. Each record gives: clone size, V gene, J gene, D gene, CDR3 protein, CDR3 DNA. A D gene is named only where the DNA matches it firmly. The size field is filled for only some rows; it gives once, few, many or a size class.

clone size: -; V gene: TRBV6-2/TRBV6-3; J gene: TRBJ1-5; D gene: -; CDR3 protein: CASSYYSQDQPQHF; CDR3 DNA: TGTGCCAGCAGTTACTATAGCCAGGATCAGCCCCAGCATTTT
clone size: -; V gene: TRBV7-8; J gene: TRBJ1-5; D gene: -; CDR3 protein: CASSLAEGQPQHF; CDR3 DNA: TGTGCCAGCAGCTTAGCGGAGGGCCAGCCCCAGCATTTT
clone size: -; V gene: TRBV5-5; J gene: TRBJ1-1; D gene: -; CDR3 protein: CASSFALGVLRTEAFF; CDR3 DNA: TGTGCCAGCAGCTTCGCTTTGGGGGTTTTAAGGACTGAAGCTTTCTTT
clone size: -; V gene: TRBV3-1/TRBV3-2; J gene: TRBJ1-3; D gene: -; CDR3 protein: CASSQDFGRFSGNTIYF; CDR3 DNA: TGTGCCAGCAGCCAAGATTTTGGTCGGTTTTCAGGAAACACCATATATTTT
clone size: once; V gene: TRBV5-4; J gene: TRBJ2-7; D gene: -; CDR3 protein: CASSLATQGLTLGEQYF; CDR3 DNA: TGTGCCAGCAGCTTGGCTACTCAGGGTTTAACTTTAGGCGAGCAGTACTTC
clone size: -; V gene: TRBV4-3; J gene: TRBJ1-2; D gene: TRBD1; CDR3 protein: CASSQYRTGSGYTF; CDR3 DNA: TGCGCCAGCAGCCAATACCGGACAGGGAGTGGCTACACCTTC
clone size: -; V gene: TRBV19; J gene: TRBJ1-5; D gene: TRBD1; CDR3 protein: CASRDRANQPQHF; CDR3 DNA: TGTGCCTCCCGGGACAGGGCCAATCAGCCCCAGCATTTT
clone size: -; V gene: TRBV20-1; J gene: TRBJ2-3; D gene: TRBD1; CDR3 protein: CSASSPGQDATDTQYF; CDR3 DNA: TGCAGTGCTAGTTCCCCCGGACAGGACGCAACAGATACGCAGTATTTT
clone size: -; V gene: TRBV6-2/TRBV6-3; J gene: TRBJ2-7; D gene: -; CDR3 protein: CASSSVGASISYEQYF; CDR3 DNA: TGTGCCAGCAGTTCGGTAGGGGCCTCGATCTCCTACGAGCAGTACTTC
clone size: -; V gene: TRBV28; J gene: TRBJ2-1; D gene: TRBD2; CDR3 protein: CAAKKRGAGYNEQFF; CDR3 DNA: TGTGCCGCAAAGAAGCGGGGGGCCGGTTACAATGAGCAGTTCTTC
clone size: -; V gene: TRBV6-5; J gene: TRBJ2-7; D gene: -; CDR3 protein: CASSYGPLSGQYF; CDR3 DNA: TGTGCCAGCAGTTATGGACCGCTTTCGGGGCAGTACTTC
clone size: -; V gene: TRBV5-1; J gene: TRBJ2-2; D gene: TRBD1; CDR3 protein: CASSLGTGVGELFF; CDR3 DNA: TGCGCCAGCAGCTTGGGGACAGGGGTCGGGGAGCTGTTTTTT
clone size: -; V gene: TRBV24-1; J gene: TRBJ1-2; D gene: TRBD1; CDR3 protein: CATSDLTGTGGHGYTF; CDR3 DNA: TGTGCCACCAGTGATTTGACCGGGACAGGGGGCCATGGCTACACCTTC
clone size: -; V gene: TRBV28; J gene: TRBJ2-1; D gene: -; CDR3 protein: CASCRVSSYNEQFF; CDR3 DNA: TGTGCCAGTTGCCGGGTGAGCTCCTACAATGAGCAGTTCTTC
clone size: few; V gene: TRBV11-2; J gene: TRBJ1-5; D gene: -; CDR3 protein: CASSTGRGPGQPQHF; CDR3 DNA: TGTGCCAGCAGCACCGGGCGGGGGCCGGGGCAGCCCCAGCATTTT
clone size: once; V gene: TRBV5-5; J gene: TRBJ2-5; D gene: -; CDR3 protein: CASSQEWGQETQYF; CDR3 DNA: TGTGCCAGCAGTCAGGAGTGGGGCCAAGAGACCCAGTACTTC
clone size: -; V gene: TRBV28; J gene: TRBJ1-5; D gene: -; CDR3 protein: CASGPGGGWSNQPQHF; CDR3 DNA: TGTGCCAGCGGCCCTGGGGGAGGCTGGAGCAATCAGCCCCAGCATTTT
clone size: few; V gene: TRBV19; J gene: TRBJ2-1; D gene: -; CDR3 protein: CASSNRPTAEQFF; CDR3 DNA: TGTGCCAGTAGTAACCGCCCGACTGCTGAGCAGTTCTTC
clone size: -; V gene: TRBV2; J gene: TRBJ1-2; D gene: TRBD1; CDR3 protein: CASKIQGSYGYTF; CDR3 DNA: TGTGCCAGCAAGATACAGGGGAGCTATGGCTACACCTTC
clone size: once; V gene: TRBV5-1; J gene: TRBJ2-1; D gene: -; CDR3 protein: CASSLEGDTGNEQFF; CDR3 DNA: TGCGCCAGCAGCTTGGAGGGGGACACGGGCAATGAGCAGTTCTTC
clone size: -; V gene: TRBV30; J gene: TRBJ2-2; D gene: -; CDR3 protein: CAWRTRPGELFF; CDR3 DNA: TGTGCCTGGAGGACTAGGCCTGGGGAGCTGTTTTTT
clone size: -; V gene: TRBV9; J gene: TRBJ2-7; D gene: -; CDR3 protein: CASSPPRGSYEQYF; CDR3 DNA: TGTGCCAGCAGCCCCCCCAGGGGCTCCTACGAGCAGTACTTC
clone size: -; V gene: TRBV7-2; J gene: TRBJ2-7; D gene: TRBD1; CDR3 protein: CASSLDGGQGRSSEQYF; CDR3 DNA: TGTGCCAGCAGCTTAGATGGGGGACAGGGGCGATCTTCCGAGCAGTACTTC
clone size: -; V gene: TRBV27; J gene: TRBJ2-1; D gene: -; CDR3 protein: CASSLSSFGGGEQFF; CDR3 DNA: TGTGCCAGCAGTTTATCAAGCTTCGGGGGAGGTGAGCAGTTCTTC
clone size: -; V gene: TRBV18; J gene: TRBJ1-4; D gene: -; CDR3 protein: CASSPTTNEKLFF; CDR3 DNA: TGTGCCAGCTCCCCTACAACTAATGAAAAACTGTTTTTT
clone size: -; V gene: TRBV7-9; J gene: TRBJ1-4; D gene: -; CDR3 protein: CASSTLGREKLFF; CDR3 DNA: TGTGCCAGCAGCACCCTGGGGCGGGAAAAACTGTTTTTT
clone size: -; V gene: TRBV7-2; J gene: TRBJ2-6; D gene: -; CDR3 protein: CASSLVSGRVYSGANVLTF; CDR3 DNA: TGTGCCAGCAGCTTAGTGAGTGGTAGGGTATACTCTGGGGCCAACGTCCTGACTTTC
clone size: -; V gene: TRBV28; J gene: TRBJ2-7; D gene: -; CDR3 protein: CASSSPGAYEQYF; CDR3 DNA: TGTGCCAGCAGTTCGCCGGGGGCGTACGAGCAGTACTTC
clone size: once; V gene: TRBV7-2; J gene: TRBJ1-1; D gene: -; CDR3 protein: CASSPDSSLNTEAFF; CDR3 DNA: TGTGCCAGCAGCCCGGACAGTTCCCTGAACACTGAAGCTTTCTTT
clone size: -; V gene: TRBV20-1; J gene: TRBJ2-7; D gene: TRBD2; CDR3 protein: CSASGVLAGGRHEQYF; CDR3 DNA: TGCAGTGCTAGTGGGGTATTAGCGGGGGGCCGTCACGAGCAGTACTTC
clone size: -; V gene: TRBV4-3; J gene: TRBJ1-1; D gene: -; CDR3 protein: CASSQFSTANTEAFF; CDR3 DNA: TGCGCCAGCAGCCAATTTAGTACGGCGAACACTGAAGCTTTCTTT
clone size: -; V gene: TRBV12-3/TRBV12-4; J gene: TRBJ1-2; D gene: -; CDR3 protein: CASRPSANYGYTF; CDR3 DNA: TGTGCCAGCAGGCCAAGCGCTAACTATGGCTACACCTTC
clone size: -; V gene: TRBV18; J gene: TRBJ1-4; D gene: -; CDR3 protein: CASSPPGVNNEKLFF; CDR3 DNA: TGTGCCAGCTCACCACCAGGAGTTAATAATGAAAAACTGTTTTTT
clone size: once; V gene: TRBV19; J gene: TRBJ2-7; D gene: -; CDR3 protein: CASSPWTASGEQYF; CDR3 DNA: TGTGCCAGTAGTCCCTGGACCGCCTCGGGGGAGCAGTACTTC
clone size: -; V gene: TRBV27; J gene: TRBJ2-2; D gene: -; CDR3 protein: CASSLSNVPGELFF; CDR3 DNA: TGTGCCAGCAGTTTATCGAACGTTCCCGGGGAGCTGTTTTTT
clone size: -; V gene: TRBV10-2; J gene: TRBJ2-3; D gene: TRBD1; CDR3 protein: CASRGDRETDTQYF; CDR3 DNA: TGCGCCAGCAGGGGGGACAGGGAGACAGATACGCAGTATTTT
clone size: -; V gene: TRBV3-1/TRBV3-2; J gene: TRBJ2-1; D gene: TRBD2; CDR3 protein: CASSQEASGGDLNEQFF; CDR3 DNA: TGTGCCAGCAGCCAAGAGGCCAGCGGGGGGGATCTGAATGAGCAGTTCTTC
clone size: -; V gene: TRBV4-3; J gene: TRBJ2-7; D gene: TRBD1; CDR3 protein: CASSQTRRTGNSYEQYF; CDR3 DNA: TGCGCCAGCAGCCAAACCCGGCGGACAGGGAATTCGTACGAGCAGTACTTC
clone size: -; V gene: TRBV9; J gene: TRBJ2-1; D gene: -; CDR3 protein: CASSGTLGVYNEQFF; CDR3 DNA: TGTGCCAGCAGCGGCACACTAGGGGTTTACAATGAGCAGTTCTTC
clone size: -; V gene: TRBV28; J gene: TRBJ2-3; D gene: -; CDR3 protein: CASSFWSGAGTDTQYF; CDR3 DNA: TGTGCCAGCAGTTTCTGGTCTGGGGCCGGCACAGATACGCAGTATTTT
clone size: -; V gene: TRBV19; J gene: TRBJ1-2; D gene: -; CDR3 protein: CASTPKVYGYTF; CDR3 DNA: TGTGCCAGTACCCCCAAAGTCTATGGCTACACCTTC
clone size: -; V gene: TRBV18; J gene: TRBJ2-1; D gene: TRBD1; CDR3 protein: CASSPQGAGDEQFF; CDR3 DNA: TGTGCCAGCTCACCACAGGGGGCTGGTGATGAGCAGTTCTTC
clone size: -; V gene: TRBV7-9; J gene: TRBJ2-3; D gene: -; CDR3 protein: CASSSLGSSTDTQYF; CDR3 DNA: TGTGCCAGCAGCTCTCTAGGGAGTAGCACAGATACGCAGTATTTT
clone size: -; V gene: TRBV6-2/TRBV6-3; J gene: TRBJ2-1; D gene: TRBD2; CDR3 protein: CASSYRGGGAYNYEQFF; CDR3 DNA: TGTGCCAGCAGTTACCGAGGCGGGGGGGCCTATAACTATGAGCAGTTCTTC
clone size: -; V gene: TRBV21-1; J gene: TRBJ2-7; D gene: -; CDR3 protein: CASSKNPPYEQYF; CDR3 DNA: TGTGCCAGCAGCAAAAACCCCCCCTACGAGCAGTACTTC
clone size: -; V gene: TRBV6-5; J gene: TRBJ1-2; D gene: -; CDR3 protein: CASRNGLDRAYGYTF; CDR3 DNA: TGTGCCAGCAGGAACGGACTGGACAGAGCGTACGGCTACACCTTC
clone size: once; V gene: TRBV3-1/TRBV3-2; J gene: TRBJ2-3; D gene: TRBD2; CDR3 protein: CASSQDGTSGSDTQYF; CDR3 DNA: TGTGCCAGCAGCCAAGACGGGACTAGCGGCTCAGATACGCAGTATTTT
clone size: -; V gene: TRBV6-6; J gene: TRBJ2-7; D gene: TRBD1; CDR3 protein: CASSPAGQGYEQYF; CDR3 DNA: TGTGCCAGCAGCCCCGCGGGACAGGGCTACGAGCAGTACTTC